This entry features one TCR beta chain sequence. The sample comes from a study of identical twins. From germline, CDR1 is SGHAT and CDR2 FQNNGV. The V and J ends lost 3 bases and 6 bases, in that order; junction bases with no gene match: 16. The CDR3 is 18 amino acids. MiXCR was run by TCRdb on the 5' RACE reads, yielding one entry per CDR3 protein. Of 570,000 or so distinct CDR3 sequences listed, around 9.6% were seen once; the top ten hold approximately 3%. The same sample was also used in a study of yellow fever vaccine responses in identical twins.

The receptor's source is a woman aged 18 to 35 in good health. The V and J genes are TRBV11-2 and TRBJ2-3; 9 nucleotides align to TRBD1. The source material was PBMCs. CDR3 residues: CASSFPIPPTGGSDTQYF. The CDR3 DNA is TGTGCCAGCAGCTTCCCAATCCCTCCGACAGGGGGATCGGATACGCAGTATTTT.